Sequencing of this T cell receptor (beta chain) was carried out in a study of blood T cell repertoires in COVID-19. Background on the study: Some COVID-19 samples were acute and others convalescent; all came from the United States, Italy and Spain. The cDNA or gDNA used as material had been derived from T cells, B-cell-depleted T cells, or PBMCs.

Study processing details: Cell counts per sample came from amplifying reference gene primers. The method was immunoSEQ multiplex PCR; TCRdb's version includes in-frame clones alone and lacks a portion of them. V, J and clone size are taken as reported in that table, and D and trimming were inferred from the DNA itself. This table has tens of thousands of clones, around 83% appearing once. V dropped 5 bases and J dropped 2 bases, with 13 bases sitting between them. CDR3 length equals 15 residues. Per the germline V gene, CDR1 is SGHTA and CDR2 is FQGNSA. The chain couples TRBV7-2 to TRBJ1-3; a weak D match, TRBD1 (6 bases). Material for sequencing was peripheral blood. The TCR comes from a man in his 70s with active COVID-19. The CDR3 DNA reads TGTGCCAGCAGCCGGACAGAATTGACTGGAAACACCATATATTTT. Its protein is CASSRTELTGNTIYF.